Listed here are 21 T cell receptor beta chains from one sample, sequenced in a study of blood T cell repertoires in COVID-19. Assay: immunoSEQ multiplex PCR; the TCRdb copy retains only in-frame clones and omits some. The table lists about 220,000 clones, 80% to 90% of them singletons. Sequencing was performed on PBMCs or T cells enriched from blood (not recorded which). Source of these receptors: a woman between 18 and 29 years old in a cohort exposed to, infected with or recovered from COVID-19 (not recorded which).

The chain recombines TRBV7-2 with TRBJ1-5, with 9 bases lining up with TRBD1. Germline CDR1 SGHTA, CDR2 FQGNSA. V dropped 5 bases and J dropped 5; count of bases not matched to a gene: 10. This CDR3 is built from 16 residues. In DNA form, the CDR3 reads TGTGCCAGCAGCGATAGGGGGACAGGGTCGGATCAGCCCCAGCATTTT. This encodes CASSDRGTGSDQPQHF.

The genes are TRBV19 and TRBJ1-5, with 7 bases that match TRBD1. This CDR3 has 16 amino acids. Trimming removed 2 bases from V and 2 bases from J; junction bases left unmatched: 6. CDR1 and CDR2 (germline): LNHDA, SQIVND (reference sequence). CDR3 in amino acids: CASSIIGTVGNQPQHF. CDR3 DNA: TGTGCCAGTAGTATAATAGGGACAGTGGGCAATCAGCCCCAGCATTTT. Filled out from reference TRBV19 and TRBJ1-5, the complete variable domain reads DGGITQSPKYLFRKEGQNVTLSCEQNLNHDAMYWYRQDPGQGLRLIYYSQIVNDFQKGDIAEGYSVSREKKESFPLTVTSAQKNPTAFYLCASSIIGTVGNQPQHFGDGTRLSIL.

This clone was recorded once. The chain employs TRBV5-5 and TRBJ1-1; 7 bases line up with TRBD1. Unmatched junction bases numbered 11, after V lost 6 bases and J lost 3 bases. CDR3 length equals 15 residues. The germline V gene encodes CDR1 SGHKS and CDR2 YYEKEE (reference sequence). CDR3 nucleotides: TGTGCCAGCACCATTTGGGACAGTCGTGACACTGAAGCTTTCTTT. Encoded protein: CASTIWDSRDTEAFF.

V usage is TRBV29-1 and J usage is TRBJ1-5; D not certain. Trimming left V 5 bases short and J 1 base short, with 9 bases between. Germline CDR1 reads SQVTM; CDR2 reads ANQGSEA. The CDR3 contains 13 residues. The CDR3 reads CSVKGESNQPQHF. The CDR3 bases are TGCAGCGTTAAAGGCGAGAGCAATCAGCCCCAGCATTTT.

The chain couples TRBV7-9 to TRBJ1-2, with 9 bases matching TRBD1. With V trimmed by 10 bases and J by 4 bases, 7 bases remained unmatched. The V gene's germline CDR1 is SEHNR and CDR2 FQNEAQ (reference sequence). The CDR3 covers 13 residues. The chain's CDR3 is CATTGGEFYGYTF. The CDR3 coding sequence is TGTGCCACCACAGGGGGCGAGTTCTATGGCTACACCTTC.

The chain is built from TRBV7-9 and TRBJ2-5; 12 nucleotides agree with TRBD1. The CDR3 extends over 17 amino acids. The V segment lost 4 bases and the J segment 1 base; nucleotides outside the gene matches: 7. Germline CDR1 and CDR2: SEHNR and FQNEAQ (reference sequence). The DNA for the CDR3 is TGTGCCAGCAGCTCCCCCCGGGGACAGGGGGCCCAAGAGACCCAGTACTTC. Translation: CASSSPRGQGAQETQYF.

This chain connects TRBV6-5 to TRBJ2-2; 9 nucleotides line up with TRBD1. This CDR3 comprises 15 residues. J gave up 1 base and V 6 bases, and 3 bases lay outside the gene matches. CDR1 is MNHEY and CDR2 is SVGAGI in the germline V gene. The CDR3 DNA is TGTGCCAGCAGACCGGGACAGGGGAACACCGGGGAGCTGTTTTTT. Translating gives CASRPGQGNTGELFF.

This chain's CDR3 is CATSDAGTGSNTEAFF. CDR3 in DNA: TGTGCCACCAGTGACGCCGGGACAGGATCGAACACTGAAGCTTTCTTT. This chain links TRBV24-1 with TRBJ1-1, with 8 bases matching TRBD1. Germline V gives CDR1 KGHDR, CDR2 SFDVKD. This CDR3 has 16 residues. Trimming cost V 4 bases and J 1 base; bases outside gene matches: 7.

The rearrangement uses TRBV3-1 (or the pseudogene TRBV3-2) and TRBJ2-5, with 7 nucleotides matching TRBD2. Germline V gene sequence: CDR1 LGHDT, CDR2 YNNKEL (reference sequence). After removal of 5 bases from V and 5 bases from J, the junction contained 5 bases not matched to a gene. The CDR3 contains 13 residues. In nucleotides, the CDR3 is TGTGCCAGCAGCAGGACTAGAGGGGAGACCCAGTACTTC. As protein: CASSRTRGETQYF.

The J gene is TRBJ1-3, the V gene TRBV7-6; 7 bases are a match to TRBD1. The CDR3 runs to 20 residues. V was pared by 0 bases and J by 3 bases, with 17 bases of the junction left unmatched. Germline loops: CDR1 SGHVS, CDR2 FNYEAQ. DNA for the CDR3: TGTGCCAGCAGCTTAGCTCCATGGACAGGAGGTCGAGGCTTTGGAAACACCATATATTTT. Residues: CASSLAPWTGGRGFGNTIYF.

The chain joins TRBV4-2 to TRBJ1-1; D is unclear. Germline assignment: CDR1 LGHNA and CDR2 YNFKEQ. The CDR3 loop spans 16 amino acids. Deletions cut 0 bases from V and 0 bases from J, with 11 bases between. The CDR3 bases are TGTGCCAGCAGCCAAGATCTAGCGGGAATGAACACTGAAGCTTTCTTT. Protein product: CASSQDLAGMNTEAFF.

The chain couples TRBV2 to TRBJ1-5, with D hard to call. The germline V gene has CDR1 SNHLY and CDR2 FYNNEI. This CDR3 has 14 amino acids. Between the trimmed V and J ends, which lost 6 bases and 3 bases, there was a span of 12 bases. DNA of the CDR3: TGTGCCAGCAGGGTCTGGGCTTACAATCAGCCCCAGCATTTT. Amino acids: CASRVWAYNQPQHF.

The chain is built from TRBV28 and TRBJ1-1; D not certain. V was cut by 8 bases and J by 6 bases, with 10 bases left in between. CDR1 and CDR2 (germline): MDHEN, SYDVKM. The CDR3 extends over 11 amino acids. The CDR3 here is CASAGFPEAFF. In nucleotides, the CDR3 is TGTGCCAGCGCGGGGTTCCCTGAAGCTTTCTTT.

V usage is TRBV27 and J usage is TRBJ1-5, with 7 bases fitting TRBD1. This CDR3 has 12 residues. Germline CDR1 reads MNHEY; CDR2 reads SMNVEV (reference sequence). With 4 bases clipped from V and 11 bases from J, the junction kept 5 bases outside the gene matches. The DNA for the CDR3 is TGTGCCAGCAGTTCGGGGACAGCGTCCCAGCATTTT. Translated, it gives CASSSGTASQHF.

CDR3: CASSHGTRLITGELFF. CDR3 nucleotides: TGTGCCAGCAGTCATGGAACAAGACTAATAACCGGGGAGCTGTTTTTT. This sequence joins TRBV3-1 (or the pseudogene TRBV3-2) and TRBJ2-2; tentatively, D is TRBD2 (5 bases). The CDR3 runs to 16 residues. The ends were cut back, 6 bases at V and 5 bases at J, with 19 bases in the middle. The germline CDR1 and CDR2 sequences are LGHDT and YNNKEL (reference sequence).

The chain has TRBV7-5 and TRBJ2-7; TRBD2 is the table's D call and was not checked against the DNA. TRBV7-5 is listed as a pseudogene. CDR3 length: 17 residues. CDR3 bases: TGTGTCAGAAGTCCCGGACTAGCGGGAGGTAACTCCTACGAGCAGTACTTC. This gives the protein CVRSPGLAGGNSYEQYF.

The chain employs TRBV28 and TRBJ1-1; D is uncertain. Trimming left V 1 base short and J 5 bases short, with 5 bases between. From germline, CDR1 is MDHEN and CDR2 SYDVKM. The CDR3 contains 12 residues. CDR3 region: CASSLYMTEAFF. CDR3 DNA sequence: TGTGCCAGCAGTTTATACATGACTGAAGCTTTCTTT.

Details on this clone: The sample carries other DNA sequences with the same CDR3. The chain uses TRBV7-9 and TRBJ2-1; 10 positions agree with TRBD2. CDR3 length: 15 residues. Germline-derived CDR1 and CDR2 are SEHNR and FQNEAQ (reference sequence). V shed 3 bases, J shed 2 bases, and the junction held 1 base outside the gene matches. CDR3 residues: CASSFLAGAYNEQFF. The CDR3 DNA is TGTGCCAGCAGCTTTCTAGCGGGGGCCTACAATGAGCAGTTCTTC.

J is TRBJ2-7 and V is TRBV19; a weak D match, TRBD1 (5 bases). Trimming took off 2 bases at V and 1 base at J, with 15 bases between the two ends. This CDR3 is 16 amino acids long. CDR1 is LNHDA, CDR2 SQIVND, per germline (reference sequence). In DNA, the CDR3 is TGTGCCAGTAGTATACCCCCCCGGACAAATTCCTACGAGCAGTACTTC. It encodes CASSIPPRTNSYEQYF.

Only a few counts were recorded for this clone. This chain links TRBV24-1 with TRBJ1-2, with no clear D. This CDR3 has 14 amino acids. V was cut by 2 bases and J by 4 bases, with 10 bases left in between. The germline gives CDR1 KGHDR, CDR2 SFDVKD. CDR3 amino acids: CATSDSTEIYGYTF. The DNA of the CDR3 is TGTGCCACCAGTGATTCAACAGAGATCTATGGCTACACCTTC.

The chain carries TRBV7-2 and TRBJ2-2, with 9 bases aligning to TRBD2. V shed 5 bases, J shed 7 bases, and the junction held 11 bases outside the gene matches. CDR1 and CDR2 from the germline V gene are SGHTA and FQGNSA. This CDR3 comprises 16 residues. The CDR3 sequence is CASSPPLAGRVGELFF. The CDR3 DNA sequence: TGTGCCAGCAGCCCTCCCCTAGCGGGAAGGGTCGGGGAGCTGTTTTTT.